This T cell receptor beta chain is from a study of identical twins. General observations from the study: Alpha sequences out of frame and shared by twins had excess low generation probability. Twin sharing of out-of-frame TCR alpha was underestimated by models in monozygotic pairs. Researchers caution that invariant MAIT and iNKT cells could partly confound zero-insertion analyses.

With template switching, a universal primer site was added, and the cDNA carried unique molecular identifiers. In TCRdb, the 5' RACE reads were re-called with MiXCR into one record per CDR3 protein. Of around 220,000 distinct CDR3 sequences detected, about 10% appear once; the ten largest clones hold 9% to 10%. This clonotype was seen only once. The antigen remains undetermined. Germline V lookup: CDR1 SGHAT, CDR2 FQNNGV. V lost 5 bases, J lost 2 bases, and 14 bases stayed unmatched. CDR3 length equals 18 residues. The TCR sequence derives from a man aged 50-59 years in good health. This chain uses TRBV11-2 with TRBJ2-3, with TRBD2 identical over 9 bases. The material sequenced was memory T cells sorted from blood. The CDR3 loop reads CASSRGAGGSHYTDTQYF. CDR3 DNA: TGTGCCAGCAGCCGTGGCGCGGGGGGGTCCCACTACACAGATACGCAGTATTTT.